One and the same sample provided the 11 T cell receptor beta chains below, sequenced in a study of vaccination and CD4 T cells after COVID-19. Antigens of these TCRs are unknown. Cultured CD4+ T-cell DNA underwent Oncomine TCR Beta short-read sequencing. TCRdb ran MiXCR on the PCR reads and lists one entry per CDR3 protein. The table shows 4,000 to 5,000 distinct CDR3 sequences, with approximately 70% occurring only once. Treatment here: approximately nine-day PBMC culture with coronavirus spike peptide pools or control peptides (ViraFEST assay). Sequenced input: CD4+ T cells from blood, cultured in vitro. These receptors came from a human donor who had recovered from COVID-19.

This clonotype was found a few times. In DNA, the CDR3 is TGCAGTGCTCGAGGGGGTTGGGGCAATCAGCCCCAGCATTTT. This translates into CSARGGWGNQPQHF. This chain links TRBV20-1 with TRBJ1-5; possible D gene TRBD1, 6 bases. Germline CDR1 reads DFQATT; CDR2 reads SNEGSKA (reference sequence). V was pared by 5 bases and J by 2 bases, with 13 bases between. The CDR3 is made up of 14 amino acids.

The chain recombines TRBV27 with TRBJ1-2, with 7 bases matching TRBD1. V lost 5 bases, J lost 0 bases, and 3 bases stayed unmatched. This CDR3 has 14 residues. CDR1 is MNHEY and CDR2 is SMNVEV in the germline V gene (reference sequence). CDR3 sequence reads: CASSNRGANYGYTF. CDR3 DNA: TGTGCCAGCAGTAACAGGGGAGCTAACTATGGCTACACCTTC.

This clonotype has more than one count but fewer than ten. A junction end diverges from the germline sequence, so it may reflect a read error. V gene TRBV7-2 combines with J gene TRBJ1-2, with D perhaps matching TRBD1 (5 bases). Germline values: CDR1 SGHTA, CDR2 FQGNSA. The length of the CDR3 is 16 residues. The CDR3, as DNA: TGTGCCAGCACGCGGGCAGGGAAGGAGGAGATCTATGGCTACATCTTC. This encodes CASTRAGKEEIYGYIF.

The V and J genes are TRBV20-1 and TRBJ1-4, with a possible D match to TRBD1 (6 bases). Germline CDR1 is DFQATT and CDR2 is SNEGSKA (reference sequence). V lost 1 base, J lost 10 bases, and 16 bases lay in between. The CDR3 is made up of 14 amino acids. Written as DNA, the CDR3 is TGCAGTGCTAGAGTAGGGGGGACCTATGGAAAACTGTTTTTT. It encodes CSARVGGTYGKLFF.

This sequence joins TRBV7-2 and TRBJ2-3, with D uncertain. Germline CDR1 and CDR2: SGHTA and FQGNSA. V dropped 5 bases and J dropped 1 base, with 13 bases sitting between them. CDR3 length: 15 amino acids. CDR3 sequence: CASSQMMTGTDTQYF. The CDR3 DNA follows: TGTGCCAGCAGCCAGATGATGACCGGCACAGATACGCAGTATTTT. The full variable domain, in which reference TRBV7-2 and TRBJ2-3 provide the parts outside the CDR3, is GAGVSQSPSNKVTEKGKDVELRCDPISGHTALYWYRQSLGQGLEFLIYFQGNSAPDKSGLPSDRFSAERTGGSVSTLTIQRTQQEDSAVYLCASSQMMTGTDTQYFGPGTRLTVL.

The CDR3 sequence: CATSDLTGYGYTF. As DNA, the CDR3 is TGTGCCACCAGTGATTTGACGGGGTATGGCTACACCTTC. The rearrangement links TRBV24-1 to TRBJ1-2; D gene ambiguous. Trimming cost V 0 bases and J 5 bases, with 6 bases left between them. Germline CDR1 is KGHDR and CDR2 is SFDVKD. The CDR3 is made up of 13 amino acids.

The J gene is TRBJ1-2, the V gene TRBV25-1; D unresolved. The CDR3 is made up of 12 amino acids. Germline CDR1 MGHDK, CDR2 SYGVNS. V gave up 4 bases and J gave up 7 bases, with 10 bases separating them. CDR3 in amino acids: CASSVVGVGYTF. In DNA, the CDR3 is TGTGCCAGCAGTGTGGTTGGGGTTGGCTACACCTTC.

The V gene is TRBV7-2, the J gene TRBJ1-1; D unclear. The CDR3 has 14 amino acids. Trimming shortened V by 10 bases and J by 0 bases, and 15 bases separated the two germline ends. Per germline, CDR1 SGHTA and CDR2 FQGNSA. The CDR3 here is CATSNGQVNTEAFF. As DNA, the CDR3 is TGTGCCACCTCAAATGGGCAGGTGAACACTGAAGCTTTCTTT.

This clonotype was seen a single time. V usage is TRBV10-3 and J usage is TRBJ2-1, with D possibly TRBD1 on 6 matching bases. Germline loops: CDR1 ENHRY, CDR2 SYGVKD. V was pared by 10 bases and J by 5 bases, with 15 bases between. The CDR3 runs 13 residues. The CDR3 loop is CASSDRLHNEQFF. The CDR3 DNA reads TGTGCCAGCAGCGACAGGTTGCACAATGAGCAGTTCTTC.

The rearrangement links TRBV20-1 to TRBJ1-1, with D maybe TRBD1 (6 bases). CDR3 length: 13 residues. Germline CDR1 reads DFQATT; CDR2 reads SNEGSKA (reference sequence). V lost 6 bases, J lost 1 base, and 12 bases lay in between. CDR3 amino acids: CSAPATGNTEAFF. The CDR3 DNA reads as TGCAGTGCCCCCGCGACAGGGAACACTGAAGCTTTCTTT.

The chain links TRBV6-5 to TRBJ1-2, with D unresolved. This CDR3 is built from 12 residues. The germline gives CDR1 MNHEY, CDR2 SVGAGI. Deletions cut 4 bases from V and 8 bases from J, with 11 bases between. Here the CDR3 DNA reads TGTGCCAGCAGTTCCCCGGTGGGGGGCTACACCTTC. Translation: CASSSPVGGYTF.